This T cell receptor beta chain was captured by sequencing in a study of T cell responses to AZD1222 COVID-19 vaccine. Study observations and caveats: The donor cohort was predominantly white British with a female majority, and clonal diversity may have been underestimated. It was only six AZD1222 recipients who were seropositive at baseline. Reportedly, close to half of spike-specific TCRs are directed against unmutated variant regions.

Trimming left V 4 bases short and J 2 bases short, with 18 bases between. CDR1 is LNHDA, CDR2 SQIVND, per germline (reference sequence). The CDR3 totals 16 residues. As to this clone: Its matching antigen is unknown.

Repertoires were generated with immunoSEQ multiplex PCR, while TCRdb's copy carries only in-frame clones and drops some. The sample lists 90,000 to 140,000 clones, roughly 91% occurring once. The V and J genes are TRBV19 and TRBJ2-7, with D maybe TRBD2 (6 bases). Sequenced material: peripheral blood, taken on day 0 of AZD1222 vaccination. This receptor was obtained from an adult in good health. CDR3 loop: CASSKRNSGQAYEQYF. CDR3 coding DNA: TGTGCCAGTAGTAAGAGAAACAGCGGGCAAGCCTACGAGCAGTACTTC. Based on the CDR3 plus reference TRBV19 and TRBJ2-7, the full variable domain is DGGITQSPKYLFRKEGQNVTLSCEQNLNHDAMYWYRQDPGQGLRLIYYSQIVNDFQKGDIAEGYSVSREKKESFPLTVTSAQKNPTAFYLCASSKRNSGQAYEQYFGPGTRLTVT.